The clone carrying this TCR beta chain was detected only a few times. This sample is part of a study of T-cell memory formation after mild COVID-19. MiXCR, applied by TCRdb to the 5' RACE reads, yields one record per CDR3 protein. The table has around 450,000 distinct CDR3 sequences, 20% to 25% seen once. V shed 6 bases and J 2 bases; nucleotides not matched to a gene: 9. Germline V gene sequence: CDR1 SGHTA, CDR2 FQGNSA. The CDR3 consists of 16 residues. The TCR originated in an adult woman who had mild COVID-19 (a few samples of this study predate the infection). Cell type and time point are not known. The chain carries TRBV7-2 and TRBJ2-3; 9 bases map to TRBD1. The sequencing input was PBMCs or a T cell subset sorted from them (not recorded which). CDR3 in amino acids: CASSRKGTGLTDTQYF. For the CDR3, the DNA is TGTGCCAGCAGTAGAAAAGGGACAGGGCTCACAGATACGCAGTATTTT.